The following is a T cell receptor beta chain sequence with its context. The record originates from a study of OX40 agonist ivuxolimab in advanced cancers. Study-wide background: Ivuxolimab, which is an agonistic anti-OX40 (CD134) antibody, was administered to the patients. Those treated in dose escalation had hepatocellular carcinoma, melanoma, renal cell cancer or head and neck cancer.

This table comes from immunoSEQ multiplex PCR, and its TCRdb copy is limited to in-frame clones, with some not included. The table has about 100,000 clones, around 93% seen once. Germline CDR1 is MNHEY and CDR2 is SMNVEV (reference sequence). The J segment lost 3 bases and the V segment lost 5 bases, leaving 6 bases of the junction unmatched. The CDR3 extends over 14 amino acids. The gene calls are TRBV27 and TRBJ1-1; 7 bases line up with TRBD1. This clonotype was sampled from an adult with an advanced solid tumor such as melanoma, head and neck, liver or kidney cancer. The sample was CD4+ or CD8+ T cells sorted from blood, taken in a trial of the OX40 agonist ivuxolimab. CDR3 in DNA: TGTGCCAGCAGTCTGGACAGGCTATACACTGAAGCTTTCTTT. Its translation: CASSLDRLYTEAFF.